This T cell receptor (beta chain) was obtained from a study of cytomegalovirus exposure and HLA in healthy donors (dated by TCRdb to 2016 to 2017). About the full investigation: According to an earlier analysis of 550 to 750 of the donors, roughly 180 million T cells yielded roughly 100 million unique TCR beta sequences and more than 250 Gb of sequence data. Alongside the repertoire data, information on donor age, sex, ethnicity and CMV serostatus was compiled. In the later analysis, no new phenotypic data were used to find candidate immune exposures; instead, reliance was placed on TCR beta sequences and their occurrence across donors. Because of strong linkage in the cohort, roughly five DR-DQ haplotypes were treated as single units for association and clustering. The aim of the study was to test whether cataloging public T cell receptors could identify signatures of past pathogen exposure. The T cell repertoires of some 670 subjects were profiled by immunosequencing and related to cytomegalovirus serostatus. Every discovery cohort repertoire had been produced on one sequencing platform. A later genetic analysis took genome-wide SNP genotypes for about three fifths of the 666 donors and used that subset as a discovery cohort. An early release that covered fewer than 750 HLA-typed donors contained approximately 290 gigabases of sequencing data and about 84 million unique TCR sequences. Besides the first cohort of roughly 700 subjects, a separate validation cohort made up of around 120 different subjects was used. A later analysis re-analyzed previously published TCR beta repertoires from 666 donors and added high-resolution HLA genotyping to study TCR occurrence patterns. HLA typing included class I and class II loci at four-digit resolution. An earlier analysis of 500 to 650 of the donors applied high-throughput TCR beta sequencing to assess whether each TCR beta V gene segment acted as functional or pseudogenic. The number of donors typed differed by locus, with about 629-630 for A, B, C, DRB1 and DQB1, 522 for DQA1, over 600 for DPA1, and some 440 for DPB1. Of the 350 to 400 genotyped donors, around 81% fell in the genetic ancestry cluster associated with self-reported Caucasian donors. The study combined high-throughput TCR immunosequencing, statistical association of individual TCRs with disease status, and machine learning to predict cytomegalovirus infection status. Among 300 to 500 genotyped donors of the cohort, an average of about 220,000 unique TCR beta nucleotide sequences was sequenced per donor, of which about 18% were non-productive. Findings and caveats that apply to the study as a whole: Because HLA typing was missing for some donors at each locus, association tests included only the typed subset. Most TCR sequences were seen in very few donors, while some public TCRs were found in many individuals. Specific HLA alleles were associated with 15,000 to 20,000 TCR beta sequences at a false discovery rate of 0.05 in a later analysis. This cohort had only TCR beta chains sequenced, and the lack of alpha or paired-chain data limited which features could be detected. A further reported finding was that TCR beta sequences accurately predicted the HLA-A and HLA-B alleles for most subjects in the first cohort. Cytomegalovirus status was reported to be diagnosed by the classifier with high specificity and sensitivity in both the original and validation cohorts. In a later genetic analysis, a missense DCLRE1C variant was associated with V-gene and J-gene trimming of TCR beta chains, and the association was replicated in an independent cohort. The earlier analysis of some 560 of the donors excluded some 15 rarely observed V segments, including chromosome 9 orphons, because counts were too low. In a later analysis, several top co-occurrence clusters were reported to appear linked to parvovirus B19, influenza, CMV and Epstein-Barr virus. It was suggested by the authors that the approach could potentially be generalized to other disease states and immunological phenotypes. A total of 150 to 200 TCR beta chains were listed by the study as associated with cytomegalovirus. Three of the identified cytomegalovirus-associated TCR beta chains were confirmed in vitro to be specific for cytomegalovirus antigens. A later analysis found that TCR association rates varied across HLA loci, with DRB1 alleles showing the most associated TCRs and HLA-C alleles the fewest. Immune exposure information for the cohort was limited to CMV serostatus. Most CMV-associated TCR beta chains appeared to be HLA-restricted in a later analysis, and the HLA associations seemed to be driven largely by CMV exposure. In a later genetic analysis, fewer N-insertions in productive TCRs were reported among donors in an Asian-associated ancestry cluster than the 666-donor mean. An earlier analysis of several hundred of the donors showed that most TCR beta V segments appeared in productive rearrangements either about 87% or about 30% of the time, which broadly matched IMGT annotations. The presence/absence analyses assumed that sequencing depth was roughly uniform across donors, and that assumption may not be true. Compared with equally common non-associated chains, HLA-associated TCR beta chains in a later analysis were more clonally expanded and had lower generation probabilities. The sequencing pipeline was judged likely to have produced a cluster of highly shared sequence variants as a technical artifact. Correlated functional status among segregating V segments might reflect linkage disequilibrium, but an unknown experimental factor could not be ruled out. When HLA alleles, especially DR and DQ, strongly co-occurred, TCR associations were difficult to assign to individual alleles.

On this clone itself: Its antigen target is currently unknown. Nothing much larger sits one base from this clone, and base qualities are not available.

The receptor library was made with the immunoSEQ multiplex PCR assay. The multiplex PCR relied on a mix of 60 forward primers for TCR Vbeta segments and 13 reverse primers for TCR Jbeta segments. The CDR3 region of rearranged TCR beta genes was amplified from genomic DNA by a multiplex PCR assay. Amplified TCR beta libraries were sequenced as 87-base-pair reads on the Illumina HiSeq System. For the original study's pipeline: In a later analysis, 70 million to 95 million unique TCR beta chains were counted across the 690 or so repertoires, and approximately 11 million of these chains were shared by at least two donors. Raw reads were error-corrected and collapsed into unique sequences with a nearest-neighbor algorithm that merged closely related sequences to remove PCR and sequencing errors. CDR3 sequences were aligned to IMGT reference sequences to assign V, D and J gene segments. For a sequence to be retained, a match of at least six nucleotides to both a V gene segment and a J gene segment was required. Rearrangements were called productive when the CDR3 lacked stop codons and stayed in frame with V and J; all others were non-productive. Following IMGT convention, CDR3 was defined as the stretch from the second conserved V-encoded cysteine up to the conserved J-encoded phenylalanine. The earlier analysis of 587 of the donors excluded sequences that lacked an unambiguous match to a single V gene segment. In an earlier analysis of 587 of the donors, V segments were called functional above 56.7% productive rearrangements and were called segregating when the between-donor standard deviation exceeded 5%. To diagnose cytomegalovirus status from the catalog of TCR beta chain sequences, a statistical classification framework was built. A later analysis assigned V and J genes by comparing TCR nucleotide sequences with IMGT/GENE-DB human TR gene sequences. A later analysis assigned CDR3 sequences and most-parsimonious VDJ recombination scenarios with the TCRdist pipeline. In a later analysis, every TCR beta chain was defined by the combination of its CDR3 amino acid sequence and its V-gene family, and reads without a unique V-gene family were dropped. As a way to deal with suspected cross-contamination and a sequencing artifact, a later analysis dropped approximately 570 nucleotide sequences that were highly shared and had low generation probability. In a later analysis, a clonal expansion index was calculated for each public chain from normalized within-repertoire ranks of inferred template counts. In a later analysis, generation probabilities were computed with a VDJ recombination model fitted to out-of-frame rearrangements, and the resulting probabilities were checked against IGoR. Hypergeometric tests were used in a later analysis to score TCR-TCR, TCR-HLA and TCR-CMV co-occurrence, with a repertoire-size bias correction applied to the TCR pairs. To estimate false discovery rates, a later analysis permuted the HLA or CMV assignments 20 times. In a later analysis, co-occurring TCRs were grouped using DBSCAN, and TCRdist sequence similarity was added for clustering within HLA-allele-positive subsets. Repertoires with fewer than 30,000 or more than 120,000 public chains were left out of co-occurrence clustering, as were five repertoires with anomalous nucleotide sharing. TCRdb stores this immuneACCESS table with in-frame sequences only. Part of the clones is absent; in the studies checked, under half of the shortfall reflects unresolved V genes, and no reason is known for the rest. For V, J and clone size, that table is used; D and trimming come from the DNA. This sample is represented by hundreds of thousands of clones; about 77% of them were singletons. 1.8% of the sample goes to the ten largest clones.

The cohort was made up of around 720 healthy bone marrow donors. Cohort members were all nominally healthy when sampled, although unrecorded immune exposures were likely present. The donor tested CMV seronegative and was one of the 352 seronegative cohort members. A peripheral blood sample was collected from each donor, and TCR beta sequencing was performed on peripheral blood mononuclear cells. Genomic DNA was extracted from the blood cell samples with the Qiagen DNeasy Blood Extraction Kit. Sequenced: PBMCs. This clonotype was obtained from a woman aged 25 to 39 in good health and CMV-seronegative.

The CDR3 protein sequence reads: CASSQERYGYTF. The nucleotides are TGTGCCAGCAGCCAAGAGCGATATGGCTACACCTTC. The V and J genes are TRBV5-4 and TRBJ1-2; no confident D gene assignment can be made. CDR1 and CDR2 are drawn from the germline V gene (reference sequence): SGHNT, YYREEE. CDR3 length: 12 amino acids, cysteine to phenylalanine. Left in the record is the CDR3 DNA by itself, 36 bases read in frame from the first base. V drops 4 bases and J drops 5 bases, leaving 9 bases in between.